The 3 T cell receptor beta chains reported below all come from one sample, sequenced in a study of blood T cell repertoires in COVID-19. TCRdb's copy holds only in-frame clones and misses some; the assay was immunoSEQ multiplex PCR. The sample has tens of thousands of clones, less than 90% seen once; the top ten hold approximately 10%. The specimen was peripheral blood. Every receptor here comes from a human donor in a cohort sampled during active COVID-19.

The chain is built from TRBV2 and TRBJ2-1; perhaps TRBD1 as D (5 bases). CDR3 size: 13 residues. Germline lookup yields CDR1 SNHLY and CDR2 FYNNEI. The V end lost 8 bases, the J end lost 0 bases, and 8 bases lay between the germline ends. CDR3 loop: CASGASSYNEQFF. As DNA, the CDR3 is TGTGCCAGCGGGGCCAGCTCCTACAATGAGCAGTTCTTC.

This clone came up many times. J is TRBJ1-2 and V is TRBV9; 9 bases are shared with TRBD1. Looked up from germline, CDR1 is SGDLS and CDR2 is YYNGEE. Trimming took 0 bases from V and 6 from J; bases not matched to a gene: 9. The CDR3 sequence is 16 residues long. CDR3 amino acids: CASSVDVGGTGNGYTF. The DNA for the CDR3 is TGTGCCAGCAGCGTAGACGTCGGGGGGACAGGGAATGGCTACACCTTC. The entire variable domain, with the rest obtained from reference TRBV9 and TRBJ1-2, is as follows: DSGVTQTPKHLITATGQRVTLRCSPRSGDLSVYWYQQSLDQGLQFLIQYYNGEERAKGNILERFSAQQFPDLHSELNLSSLELGDSALYFCASSVDVGGTGNGYTFGSGTRLTVV.

The J gene is TRBJ2-3, the V gene TRBV5-1; maybe TRBD2 (6 bases). The germline V gene has CDR1 SGHRS and CDR2 YFSETQ. V was cut by 6 bases and J by 0 bases, with 14 bases left in between. There are 15 residues in the CDR3. CDR3 coding DNA: TGCGCCAGCACCTCCGATGGGACTAGCACAGATACGCAGTATTTT. It translates to CASTSDGTSTDTQYF.